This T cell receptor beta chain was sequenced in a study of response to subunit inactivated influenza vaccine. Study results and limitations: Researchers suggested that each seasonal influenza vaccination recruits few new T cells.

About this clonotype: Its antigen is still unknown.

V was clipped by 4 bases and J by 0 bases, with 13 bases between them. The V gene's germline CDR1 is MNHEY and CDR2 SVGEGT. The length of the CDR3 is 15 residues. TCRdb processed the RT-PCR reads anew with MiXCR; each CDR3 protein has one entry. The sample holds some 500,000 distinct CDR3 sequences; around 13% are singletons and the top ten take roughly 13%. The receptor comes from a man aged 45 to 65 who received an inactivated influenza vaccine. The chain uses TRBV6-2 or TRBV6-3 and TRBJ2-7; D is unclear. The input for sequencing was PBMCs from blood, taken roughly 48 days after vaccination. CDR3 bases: TGTGCCAGCAGTTTGGCATTGAGGAGCTCCTACGAGCAGTACTTC. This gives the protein CASSLALRSSYEQYF.